The 20 T cell receptor beta chains below all came from one sample that was sequenced in a study of T cells expressing NK-cell markers. One entry per CDR3 protein, without DNA, is what TCRdb gives after re-calling the 5' RACE reads. In all, the sample yields 200,000 to 300,000 distinct CDR3 sequences. The source material was blood T cells: a sorted CD56 or NKG2C T cell subset, CD4+ or CD8+ T cells, or bulk PBMC T cells (not recorded which). Receptors originate from a man between 18 and 29 years old in good health.

The chain employs TRBV29-1 and TRBJ2-1. The CDR3 runs to 13 residues. Germline V gene sequence: CDR1 SQVTM, CDR2 ANQGSEA. The CDR3 loop is CSVGKAVYNEQFF.

The chain uses TRBV7-9 and TRBJ1-2. From germline, CDR1 is SEHNR and CDR2 FQNEAQ (reference sequence). This CDR3 is 11 amino acids long. CDR3: CASSLSVDYTF.

The V and J genes are TRBV12-3 or TRBV12-4 and TRBJ2-5; lacking DNA, the TRBD2 call made by TCRdb goes unchecked. This CDR3 region has 12 residues. The chain's CDR3 is CASRRETETQYF.

The chain carries TRBV19 and TRBJ2-2. The germline V gene encodes CDR1 LNHDA and CDR2 SQIVND (reference sequence). The CDR3 runs 14 residues. CDR3 protein: CASRLWGNTGELFF.

This chain uses TRBV20-1 with TRBJ1-2; the TRBD1 assignment by TCRdb is unverifiable without DNA. Germline V CDR1 and CDR2: DFQATT, SNEGSKA (reference sequence). The CDR3 contains 12 residues. This chain's CDR3 is CSAGDKNYGYTF.

The chain uses TRBV20-1 and TRBJ2-3; the D call from TCRdb, TRBD2, cannot be confirmed without DNA. The germline CDR1 and CDR2 sequences are DFQATT and SNEGSKA (reference sequence). The CDR3 length is 17 residues. The CDR3 region is CSARGGGGASGTDTQYF.

The chain uses TRBV7-6 and TRBJ2-1. The germline V gene has CDR1 SGHVS and CDR2 FNYEAQ. CDR3 size: 13 residues. The CDR3 protein is CASRRRGDNEQFF.

The V call is TRBV5-1, the J call TRBJ2-2. CDR1 and CDR2 from the germline V gene are SGHRS and YFSETQ. The CDR3 runs to 14 residues. Here the CDR3 reads CASSNGGGTGELFF.

The rearrangement uses TRBV20-1 and TRBJ2-5; there is no DNA to check the TCRdb D call of TRBD1. This CDR3 region has 14 residues. From germline, CDR1 is DFQATT and CDR2 SNEGSKA (reference sequence). CDR3: CSAPDGAYQETQYF.

CDR3 sequence: CASSTNSLRTSGRMNTGELFF. J is TRBJ2-2 and V is TRBV5-1; the D call of TRBD2 rests on TCRdb alone, since no DNA is present to check it. This CDR3 is built from 21 residues. In germline, CDR1 is SGHRS, CDR2 YFSETQ.

The chain links TRBV7-2 to TRBJ2-3; TCRdb calls TRBD1, which cannot be checked without DNA. Germline lookup yields CDR1 SGHTA and CDR2 FQGNSA. CDR3 length: 16 amino acids. Here the CDR3 reads CASSDGDRVHGDTQYF.

V and J are TRBV12-3 or TRBV12-4 and TRBJ2-5; TCRdb proposes TRBD2, but this gene call is untestable without DNA. The CDR3 is made up of 14 amino acids. The CDR3 reads CASSLTSMGETQYF.

The chain is built from TRBV12-3 or TRBV12-4 and TRBJ1-3. The CDR3 is 16 amino acids. CDR3 sequence reads: CASSFRAGNSGNTIYF.

This chain joins TRBV19 and TRBJ1-1; TCRdb designates TRBD1, a call that cannot be tested without DNA. CDR1 is LNHDA and CDR2 is SQIVND in the germline V gene (reference sequence). The CDR3 spans 12 residues. The CDR3 reads CASSMSSGLAFF.

The rearrangement uses TRBV12-3 or TRBV12-4 and TRBJ1-4. The CDR3 contains 13 residues. Here the CDR3 reads CASSPRFSGELFF.

The chain joins TRBV7-8 to TRBJ2-1; the TCRdb D gene call, TRBD2, has no DNA to confirm it. Germline V gene lookup returns CDR1 SGHVS and CDR2 FQNEAQ. The CDR3 is made up of 19 amino acids. The chain's CDR3 is CASSFVPGLAGGRYNEQFF.

V gene TRBV19 combines with J gene TRBJ1-3; TCRdb's assignment of TRBD1 cannot be checked, as there is no DNA. Germline loops: CDR1 LNHDA, CDR2 SQIVND (reference sequence). The CDR3 consists of 15 residues. This chain's CDR3 is CASSIQGIPGNTIYF.

The chain employs TRBV30 and TRBJ2-5; the D call from TCRdb, TRBD2, cannot be confirmed without DNA. Germline values: CDR1 GTSNPN, CDR2 SVGIG (reference sequence). CDR3 length: 14 amino acids. The CDR3 is CAWSKLAGGETQYF.

The V call is TRBV5-4, the J call TRBJ2-3. CDR3 size: 16 residues. Germline assignment: CDR1 SGHNT and CDR2 YYREEE (reference sequence). CDR3 loop: CASSLAASIVSDTQYF.

This chain connects TRBV7-9 to TRBJ2-1. The CDR3 contains 11 residues. The germline CDR1 and CDR2 sequences are SEHNR and FQNEAQ (reference sequence). The CDR3 loop is CASSPEFPAFF. Together with reference TRBV7-9 and TRBJ2-1, the CDR3 gives the full variable domain: DTGVSQNPRHKITKRGQNVTFRCDPISEHNRLYWYRQTLGQGPEFLTYFQNEAQLEKSRLLSDRFSAERPKGSFSTLEIQRTEQGDSAMYLCASSPEFPAFFGPGTRLTVL.